This is a list of T cell receptor beta chains from one sample in a study of blood T cell repertoires in COVID-19. Measured with immunoSEQ multiplex PCR; TCRdb has only the in-frame clones, and not every one. This table has around 100,000 clones, roughly 89% appearing once. Input material: peripheral blood. The receptors were sampled from a woman over 75 in a cohort sampled during active COVID-19. CDR3s include the opening cysteine and the closing phenylalanine or tryptophan. D genes are given only for firm matches. Size tells how often a clone was seen (once, few, many) or the class of an expanded clone, and some rows leave it out.

v_gene: TRBV7-2
j_gene: TRBJ2-3
len: 14
d_gene: TRBD2
abundance: once
CDR3aa: CASSTGLVTDTQYF
CDR3nt: TGTGCCAGCAGCACAGGACTAGTCACAGATACGCAGTATTTT

v_gene: TRBV19
j_gene: TRBJ1-5
len: 15
d_gene: TRBD1
abundance: once
CDR3aa: CASSTAGGSNQPQHF
CDR3nt: TGTGCCAGTAGTACGGCAGGGGGTAGCAATCAGCCCCAGCATTTT

v_gene: TRBV19
j_gene: TRBJ2-2
len: 18
d_gene: TRBD1
abundance: once
CDR3aa: CASSIRGVTGGSTGELFF
CDR3nt: TGTGCCAGTAGTATACGGGGGGTGACAGGGGGAAGCACCGGGGAGCTGTTTTTT

v_gene: TRBV2
j_gene: TRBJ2-3
len: 16
d_gene: NA
abundance: once
CDR3aa: CASRKGQPSSTDTQYF
CDR3nt: TGTGCCAGCAGGAAAGGACAGCCTTCTAGCACAGATACGCAGTATTTT

v_gene: TRBV14
j_gene: TRBJ2-3
len: 14
d_gene: TRBD1
abundance: NA
CDR3aa: CASSPGQELDTQYF
CDR3nt: TGTGCCAGCAGCCCAGGACAGGAGCTCGATACGCAGTATTTT

v_gene: TRBV5-1
j_gene: TRBJ2-2
len: 15
d_gene: NA
abundance: NA
CDR3aa: CASSLTGFMPGELFF
CDR3nt: TGCGCCAGCAGCTTGACAGGGTTTATGCCCGGGGAGCTGTTTTTT

v_gene: TRBV5-4
j_gene: TRBJ2-5
len: 14
d_gene: NA
abundance: NA
CDR3aa: CASSFRFGQETQYF
CDR3nt: TGTGCCAGCAGCTTTCGCTTCGGGCAAGAGACCCAGTACTTC

v_gene: TRBV5-1
j_gene: TRBJ1-5
len: 13
d_gene: TRBD1
abundance: NA
CDR3aa: CASSWDRDQPQHF
CDR3nt: TGCGCCAGCAGCTGGGACAGGGATCAGCCCCAGCATTTT

v_gene: TRBV6-4
j_gene: TRBJ2-1
len: 12
d_gene: NA
abundance: NA
CDR3aa: CASSGRAGEQFF
CDR3nt: TGTGCCAGCAGTGGTCGGGCGGGTGAGCAGTTCTTC

v_gene: TRBV2
j_gene: TRBJ2-3
len: 14
d_gene: NA
abundance: few
CDR3aa: CATRPGTNTDTQYF
CDR3nt: TGTGCCACCAGGCCCGGTACTAACACAGATACGCAGTATTTT

v_gene: TRBV3-1/TRBV3-2
j_gene: TRBJ2-5
len: 13
d_gene: NA
abundance: NA
CDR3aa: CASSRGSQETQYF
CDR3nt: TGTGCCAGCAGCCGCGGGTCCCAAGAGACCCAGTACTTC

v_gene: TRBV3-1/TRBV3-2
j_gene: TRBJ1-5
len: 15
d_gene: NA
abundance: NA
CDR3aa: CASSQGGPSNQPQHF
CDR3nt: TGTGCCAGCAGCCAAGGGGGCCCTAGCAATCAGCCCCAGCATTTT

v_gene: TRBV20-1
j_gene: TRBJ2-7
len: 14
d_gene: TRBD1
abundance: once
CDR3aa: CSASSEDRLYEQYF
CDR3nt: TGCAGTGCTAGTTCCGAGGACAGGCTCTACGAGCAGTACTTC

v_gene: TRBV27
j_gene: TRBJ2-7
len: 11
d_gene: NA
abundance: NA
CDR3aa: CARNGAYEQYF
CDR3nt: TGTGCCAGAAACGGGGCCTACGAGCAGTACTTC

v_gene: TRBV2
j_gene: TRBJ2-5
len: 15
d_gene: TRBD1
abundance: NA
CDR3aa: CASSEDRGDQETQYF
CDR3nt: TGTGCCAGCAGTGAAGACAGGGGAGACCAAGAGACCCAGTACTTC

v_gene: TRBV6-4
j_gene: TRBJ2-3
len: 13
d_gene: NA
abundance: NA
CDR3aa: CASSSEYTDTQYF
CDR3nt: TGTGCCAGCAGTTCTGAGTACACAGATACGCAGTATTTT

v_gene: TRBV4-1
j_gene: TRBJ2-7
len: 14
d_gene: NA
abundance: NA
CDR3aa: CASSQEAADYEQYF
CDR3nt: TGCGCCAGCAGCCAAGAGGCGGCAGACTACGAGCAGTACTTC

v_gene: TRBV9
j_gene: TRBJ1-5
len: 19
d_gene: TRBD1
abundance: NA
CDR3aa: CASSPAGQGIGGSNQPQHF
CDR3nt: TGTGCCAGCAGCCCTGCGGGACAGGGGATCGGTGGTAGCAATCAGCCCCAGCATTTT

v_gene: TRBV18
j_gene: TRBJ2-5
len: 13
d_gene: NA
abundance: NA
CDR3aa: CASSQQGRETQYF
CDR3nt: TGTGCCAGCTCACAACAGGGGAGGGAGACCCAGTACTTC

v_gene: TRBV3-1/TRBV3-2
j_gene: TRBJ2-7
len: 14
d_gene: TRBD1
abundance: NA
CDR3aa: CASSRDRATYEQYF
CDR3nt: TGTGCCAGCAGCCGGGACAGGGCCACCTACGAGCAGTACTTC

v_gene: TRBV28
j_gene: TRBJ1-1
len: 15
d_gene: NA
abundance: NA
CDR3aa: CASRFTGFGDTEAFF
CDR3nt: TGTGCCAGCAGATTTACAGGGTTTGGGGACACTGAAGCTTTCTTT

v_gene: TRBV10-2
j_gene: TRBJ2-1
len: 14
d_gene: TRBD2
abundance: NA
CDR3aa: CASRKREVYNEQFF
CDR3nt: TGCGCCAGCAGGAAGCGGGAGGTCTACAATGAGCAGTTCTTC

v_gene: TRBV28
j_gene: TRBJ2-7
len: 15
d_gene: NA
abundance: once
CDR3aa: CASSRPWTETYEQYF
CDR3nt: TGTGCCAGCAGTCGACCGTGGACAGAAACCTACGAGCAGTACTTC

v_gene: TRBV3-1/TRBV3-2
j_gene: TRBJ1-4
len: 15
d_gene: NA
abundance: NA
CDR3aa: CASSQVRRGNEKLFF
CDR3nt: TGTGCCAGCAGCCAAGTCCGCCGGGGAAATGAAAAACTGTTTTTT

v_gene: TRBV3-1/TRBV3-2
j_gene: TRBJ2-3
len: 17
d_gene: TRBD2
abundance: NA
CDR3aa: CASSFKLSSGGPDTQYF
CDR3nt: TGTGCCAGCAGCTTCAAACTGTCTAGCGGGGGCCCAGATACGCAGTATTTT

v_gene: TRBV10-1
j_gene: TRBJ2-5
len: 12
d_gene: NA
abundance: NA
CDR3aa: CASSDSGMTQYF
CDR3nt: TGCGCCAGCAGCGACAGTGGAATGACCCAGTACTTC

v_gene: TRBV7-8
j_gene: TRBJ1-2
len: 14
d_gene: NA
abundance: NA
CDR3aa: CASSLLREGGGYTF
CDR3nt: TGTGCCAGCAGCTTGCTGCGGGAGGGCGGGGGCTACACCTTC

v_gene: TRBV19
j_gene: TRBJ1-4
len: 13
d_gene: TRBD1
abundance: NA
CDR3aa: CASSMVGQGQLFF
CDR3nt: TGTGCCAGTAGTATGGTCGGGCAGGGACAGCTGTTTTTT

v_gene: TRBV18
j_gene: TRBJ1-3
len: 13
d_gene: NA
abundance: NA
CDR3aa: CASSPVGENTIYF
CDR3nt: TGTGCCAGCTCACCGGTAGGGGAAAACACCATATATTTT

v_gene: TRBV5-4
j_gene: TRBJ2-2
len: 15
d_gene: NA
abundance: NA
CDR3aa: CASSFNRENTGELFF
CDR3nt: TGTGCCAGCAGCTTTAACAGGGAGAACACCGGGGAGCTGTTTTTT

v_gene: TRBV3-1/TRBV3-2
j_gene: TRBJ1-2
len: 14
d_gene: TRBD1
abundance: NA
CDR3aa: CASSQEIRQGGYTF
CDR3nt: TGTGCCAGCAGCCAAGAAATTAGACAGGGGGGCTACACCTTC

v_gene: TRBV9
j_gene: TRBJ2-3
len: 14
d_gene: NA
abundance: NA
CDR3aa: CASSGLGSTDTQYF
CDR3nt: TGTGCCAGCAGCGGTCTCGGTAGCACAGATACGCAGTATTTT

v_gene: TRBV18
j_gene: TRBJ2-1
len: 15
d_gene: TRBD2
abundance: once
CDR3aa: CASSPTRSGGDEQFF
CDR3nt: TGTGCCAGCTCACCAACCCGTAGCGGGGGAGATGAGCAGTTCTTC

v_gene: TRBV5-1
j_gene: TRBJ2-1
len: 16
d_gene: TRBD2
abundance: NA
CDR3aa: CASSLSTPSGMNEQFF
CDR3nt: TGCGCCAGCAGCTTGTCAACCCCTAGCGGGATGAATGAGCAGTTCTTC

v_gene: TRBV3-1/TRBV3-2
j_gene: TRBJ1-2
len: 13
d_gene: NA
abundance: NA
CDR3aa: CASRSTGNYGYTF
CDR3nt: TGTGCCAGCAGGAGCACAGGGAACTATGGCTACACCTTC

v_gene: TRBV28
j_gene: TRBJ2-7
len: 14
d_gene: NA
abundance: once
CDR3aa: CASTDSSPFYEQYF
CDR3nt: TGTGCCAGCACCGACAGTTCCCCTTTCTACGAGCAGTACTTC

v_gene: TRBV24-1
j_gene: TRBJ2-2
len: 14
d_gene: TRBD2
abundance: NA
CDR3aa: CATGGTSGTGELFF
CDR3nt: TGTGCCACCGGGGGGACTAGCGGTACCGGGGAGCTGTTTTTT

v_gene: TRBV3-1/TRBV3-2
j_gene: TRBJ1-5
len: 13
d_gene: NA
abundance: NA
CDR3aa: CASSQELRASQHF
CDR3nt: TGTGCCAGCAGCCAAGAGCTCAGGGCTTCCCAGCATTTT

v_gene: TRBV24-1
j_gene: TRBJ2-2
len: 13
d_gene: NA
abundance: NA
CDR3aa: CATSTGSTGELFF
CDR3nt: TGTGCCACCAGTACAGGTTCCACCGGGGAGCTGTTTTTT

v_gene: TRBV20-1
j_gene: TRBJ2-1
len: 11
d_gene: NA
abundance: NA
CDR3aa: CSARADNEQFF
CDR3nt: TGCAGTGCTAGAGCGGACAATGAGCAGTTCTTC

v_gene: TRBV14
j_gene: TRBJ2-7
len: 14
d_gene: TRBD2
abundance: NA
CDR3aa: CASSRTSGGYEQYF
CDR3nt: TGTGCCAGCAGCCGGACTAGCGGGGGCTACGAGCAGTACTTC

v_gene: TRBV9
j_gene: TRBJ2-2
len: 16
d_gene: NA
abundance: NA
CDR3aa: CASSRPTSHITGELFF
CDR3nt: TGTGCCAGCAGCCGTCCCACTAGCCATATCACCGGGGAGCTGTTTTTT

v_gene: TRBV5-6
j_gene: TRBJ2-2
len: 13
d_gene: NA
abundance: once
CDR3aa: CASSLQGQGELFF
CDR3nt: TGTGCCAGCAGCTTACAGGGCCAGGGGGAGCTGTTTTTT

v_gene: TRBV5-4
j_gene: TRBJ1-1
len: 14
d_gene: NA
abundance: NA
CDR3aa: CASSSQGTQTEAFF
CDR3nt: TGTGCCAGCAGCTCACAGGGAACTCAAACTGAAGCTTTCTTT

v_gene: TRBV30
j_gene: TRBJ1-3
len: 14
d_gene: NA
abundance: NA
CDR3aa: CAWSLDSSGNTIYF
CDR3nt: TGTGCCTGGAGTTTAGACAGCTCTGGAAACACCATATATTTT